This T cell receptor beta chain is from a study of T-cell reconstitution after alpha-beta-depleted transplantation in children. Study findings and constraints: Several hundred graft clones that had expanded were reportedly the source of alpha-beta T cells about two months after transplant. The authors attributed T-cell counts and diversity one year after transplant mostly to newly produced T cells. TCRbeta diversity was high at day 60 in some patients (a result of surviving recipient T cells and thymic progenitors).

A TCRbeta library incorporating unique molecular identifiers was prepared. TCRdb re-called the PCR reads through MiXCR, storing one row per CDR3 protein. Here the sample spans some 190,000 distinct CDR3 sequences, around 10% being singletons. Many counts were recorded for this clonotype. The antigen is not known. One end of the junction fails to match germline, which may point to a read error. The sequence came from a boy younger than 10 with acute myeloid leukemia, due to receive a stem cell transplant. Sequencing used PBMCs, obtained before TCRalphabeta/CD19-depleted stem cell transplant.

As DNA, the CDR3 is TGTGCCAGCAGTTTAGCAAAGCGGGAGGTCGTTGAGCAGTTCTTC. Its protein product is CASSLAKREVVEQFF. This chain links TRBV11-2 with TRBJ2-1; 9 bases are a match to TRBD2. The CDR3 extends over 15 amino acids. CDR1 is SGHAT, CDR2 FQNNGV, per germline. The full variable domain, its missing parts supplied by reference TRBV11-2 and TRBJ2-1, is EAGVAQSPRYKIIEKRQSVAFWCNPISGHATLYWYQQILGQGPKLLIQFQNNGVVDDSQLPKDRFSAERLKGVDSTLKIQPAKLEDSAVYLCASSLAKREVVEQFFGPGTRLTVL.